This T cell receptor beta chain was sequenced in a study of human T cells and chemical hapten exposure. The sample holds many counts of this clonotype. In germline, CDR1 is SQVTM, CDR2 ANQGSEA. V was shortened by 1 base and J by 4 bases, with 10 bases between the two germline ends. CDR3 length: 13 amino acids. TCRdb re-derived calls from the RACE reads in MiXCR, one entry per CDR3 protein. The sample yields 250,000 or so distinct CDR3 sequences, almost 8% seen once. Time point given: pre-sensitization, week 0. The treatment is: therapeutic diphenylcyclopropenone sensitization with weekly scalp DPC. The sequences come from whole blood, collected in connection with sensitization to the hapten diphenylcyclopropenone (DPC). This TCR came from a man in his late teens or twenties with alopecia areata. Some clones in this sample may be carry-over from other donors' samples. The chain recombines TRBV29-1 with TRBJ1-2; D remains ambiguous. The DNA for the CDR3 is TGCAGCGTTGAAGTTACAGCACTCTATGGCTACACCTTC. This codes for CSVEVTALYGYTF.